This T cell receptor beta chain was observed in a study of T cells after posttransplantation cyclophosphamide. The study, taken as a whole, reports: TRB overlap between skin or GI tissue T cells and blood was limited. Donor CD8+ memory clones often dominated recipient blood repertoires at later times. Recipient CMV seropositivity and CMV reactivation strongly tracked TRB clonality.

TCRdb keeps only in-frame clones here, not all; method: immunoSEQ multiplex PCR. Of 25,000 to 35,000 clones listed, 90% to 95% are singletons. CDR1 LNHDA and CDR2 SQIVND come from the germline V gene (reference sequence). This CDR3 is built from 14 residues. The V end lost 8 bases, the J end lost 2 bases, and 12 bases lay between the germline ends. This clone was seen just once. Antigen specificity is unknown. The naive gate required viable CD3+CD4+ or CD3+CD8+ cells with CCR7+CD45RA+CD45RO-CD95-CD27+CD28+ phenotype. The gene calls are TRBV19 and TRBJ2-2; perhaps TRBD2 as D (6 bases). This sequence was found in a woman aged 60 to 75 in good health, CMV-negative, and a related stem cell transplant donor. What was sequenced was naive CD4+ T cells sorted from PBMCs. CDR3 sequence (DNA): TGTGCCAGTCTCGGGACTTCTAACACCGGGGAGCTGTTTTTT. Translating it yields CASLGTSNTGELFF.